The 17 T cell receptor beta chains below come from one sample, sequenced in a study of early T cells in non-severe SARS-CoV-2 infection. In TCRdb, the 5' RACE reads were re-called with MiXCR into one record per CDR3 protein. The table has approximately 60,000 distinct CDR3 sequences, around 12% seen once; the top ten hold around 1.4%. Source material: whole blood. The receptors shown here come from an adult who was a healthcare worker with PCR-confirmed SARS-CoV-2 infection or an uninfected control (not recorded which).

This clonotype was counted between two and nine times. The chain combines TRBV6-1 with TRBJ1-2; a weak D match, TRBD1 (5 bases). The V and J ends lost 0 bases and 4 bases respectively, with 15 bases between them. Germline assignment: CDR1 MNHNS and CDR2 SASEGT. The CDR3 has 16 residues. The CDR3 nucleotides are TGTGCCAGCAGTGAAGCTGTCAGGGCGGGAGGCTATGGCTACACCTTC. Protein sequence: CASSEAVRAGGYGYTF.

The chain couples TRBV12-3 or TRBV12-4 to TRBJ1-1; D gene uncertain. The CDR3 runs 14 residues. The V end lost 3 bases, the J end lost 0 bases, and 8 bases lay between the germline ends. The CDR3, as DNA: TGTGCCAGCAGTTTTGGGAGCATGAACACTGAAGCTTTCTTT. Residues: CASSFGSMNTEAFF.

The rearrangement joins TRBV5-1 to TRBJ2-3; 7 nucleotides match TRBD2. J lost 6 bases, V lost 3 bases, and 10 bases had no gene match. Germline-derived CDR1 and CDR2 are SGHRS and YFSETQ. CDR3 size: 15 residues. CDR3 region: CASSYLADLPDTQYF. In nucleotides, the CDR3 is TGCGCCAGCAGCTACCTAGCGGACCTTCCGGATACGCAGTATTTT.

In regard to this clonotype: A much more abundant neighbour one base away suggests this may be a read error. This chain uses TRBV6-5 with TRBJ2-5; a possible D gene is TRBD1 (6 bases). V lost 5 bases and J lost 7, with 11 bases in between. The V gene's germline CDR1 is MNHEY and CDR2 SVGAGI. The CDR3 has 12 residues. Written as DNA, the CDR3 is TGTGCCAGCAGTCAAATGGGGGCGACCCAGTACTTC. This sequence encodes CASSQMGATQYF.

The chain combines TRBV13 with TRBJ2-3; 12 nucleotides align to TRBD2. V shed 3 bases, J shed 5 bases, and the junction held 3 bases outside the gene matches. The CDR3 extends over 15 amino acids. The germline V gene encodes CDR1 PRHDT and CDR2 FYEKMQ (reference sequence). The CDR3 region is CASSLRTSGEDTQYF. The DNA for the CDR3 is TGTGCCAGCAGCTTGCGGACTAGCGGGGAAGATACGCAGTATTTT.

At least ten counts were recorded for this clonotype. The J gene is TRBJ2-7, the V gene TRBV5-6, with D hard to call. The CDR3 spans 14 residues. Germline CDR1 and CDR2: SGHDT and YYEEEE. Trimming took 5 bases from V and 6 from J, leaving 18 bases between them. The CDR3 DNA sequence: TGTGCCAGCAGTGCCGCTGGACGTGTGGCCGAGCAGTACTTC. Protein product: CASSAAGRVAEQYF.

The CDR3 DNA follows: TGTGCCAGCAGTTTAAGAATTGAAGCTTTCTTT. The encoded protein is CASSLRIEAFF. V usage is TRBV28 and J usage is TRBJ1-1; D is uncertain. Germline loops: CDR1 MDHEN, CDR2 SYDVKM. The CDR3 consists of 11 residues. Trimming took 2 bases from V and 7 from J, leaving 5 bases between them.

The chain is built from TRBV7-9 and TRBJ1-1, with TRBD1 matching 7 bases. V was clipped by 5 bases and J by 1 base; unmatched bases: 1. Germline CDR1 and CDR2: SEHNR and FQNEAQ (reference sequence). The CDR3 runs 13 residues. The CDR3 DNA reads as TGTGCCAGCAGCGGACAGGAGAACACTGAAGCTTTCTTT. The encoded protein is CASSGQENTEAFF.

In its sample, this clonotype was seen a few times. The chain recombines TRBV7-2 with TRBJ1-1; TRBD1 is a possible D gene (5 bases). Between the trimmed V and J ends, which lost 0 bases and 7 bases, there was a span of 12 bases. This CDR3 has 14 amino acids. Germline V gene lookup returns CDR1 SGHTA and CDR2 FQGNSA. The CDR3 nucleotides read TGTGCCAGCAGCTTAGCGCGGAGGGGAAATGAAGCTTTCTTT. Amino acid sequence: CASSLARRGNEAFF.

V is TRBV9 and J is TRBJ2-1; no firm D call. Per germline, CDR1 SGDLS and CDR2 YYNGEE. Trimming cost V 0 bases and J 8 bases, with 12 bases left between them. CDR3 length: 14 amino acids. This chain's CDR3 is CASSVGLVGYEQFF. CDR3 nucleotides: TGTGCCAGCAGCGTAGGGCTAGTGGGTTATGAGCAGTTCTTC.

V gene TRBV6-6 combines with J gene TRBJ1-6, with 7 positions matching TRBD1. Germline values: CDR1 MNHNY, CDR2 SVGAGI (reference sequence). V shed 1 base and J 7 bases; nucleotides not matched to a gene: 4. CDR3 length: 15 residues. This CDR3 reads CASSYFDRENSPLHF. DNA of the CDR3: TGTGCCAGCAGTTACTTCGACAGGGAAAATTCACCCCTCCACTTT.

The genes are TRBV20-1 and TRBJ2-3, with D perhaps matching TRBD2 (6 bases). V shed 3 bases and J shed 2 bases, with 6 bases lying between them. CDR3 length equals 12 residues. Looked up from germline, CDR1 is DFQATT and CDR2 is SNEGSKA (reference sequence). DNA for the CDR3: TGCAGTGCTAGGGGACTCACAGATACGCAGTATTTT. Translating it yields CSARGLTDTQYF.

This clonotype showed up just a few times. This chain links TRBV10-3 with TRBJ1-1; 11 bases are shared with TRBD1. V was pared by 2 bases and J by 4 bases, with 9 bases of the junction left unmatched. This CDR3 contains 17 residues. Germline V gives CDR1 ENHRY, CDR2 SYGVKD. The CDR3 loop is CAISEGRFGQGATEAFF. In nucleotides, the CDR3 is TGTGCCATCAGTGAGGGGCGGTTTGGACAGGGGGCCACTGAAGCTTTCTTT.

This clonotype has a count of ten or more. The chain has TRBV30 and TRBJ1-5; D not certain. With 1 base removed from V and 2 bases from J, the gap between germline ends came to 6 bases. CDR1 GTSNPN and CDR2 SVGIG come from the germline V gene (reference sequence). The CDR3 loop spans 13 amino acids. The CDR3 is CAWSEGGNQPQHF. CDR3 DNA sequence: TGTGCCTGGAGTGAGGGTGGCAATCAGCCCCAGCATTTT. The full variable domain, with the rest looked up from reference TRBV30 and TRBJ1-5, is SQTIHQWPATLVQPVGSPLSLECTVEGTSNPNLYWYRQAAGRGLQLLFYSVGIGQISSEVPQNLSASRPQDRQFILSSKKLLLSDSGFYLCAWSEGGNQPQHFGDGTRLSIL.

This clonotype has only a few counts. V usage is TRBV12-5 and J usage is TRBJ1-3, with D possibly matching TRBD1 (6 bases). The ends were cut back, 6 bases at V and 8 bases at J, with 11 bases in the middle. The V gene's germline CDR1 is LGHNT and CDR2 FRNRAP. There are 12 residues in the CDR3. The CDR3 region has the DNA TGTGCTAGTGGCCAAGGGGGGGACACCATATATTTT. Protein sequence: CASGQGGDTIYF. Supplemented by reference TRBV12-5 and TRBJ1-3, the full variable domain reads DARVTQTPRHKVTEMGQEVTMRCQPILGHNTVFWYRQTMMQGLELLAYFRNRAPLDDSGMPKDRFSAEMPDATLATLKIQPSEPRDSAVYFCASGQGGDTIYFGEGSWLTVV.

This clonotype was seen at least ten times. The chain carries TRBV11-2 and TRBJ2-1; TRBD1 aligns across 7 bases. V dropped 0 bases and J dropped 16; count of bases not matched to a gene: 3. Germline loops: CDR1 SGHAT, CDR2 FQNNGV. The CDR3 runs to 11 residues. The CDR3 sequence: CASSLEGQVFF. For the CDR3, the DNA is TGTGCCAGCAGCTTAGAAGGACAGGTCTTCTTC. Supplemented by reference TRBV11-2 and TRBJ2-1, the full variable domain reads EAGVAQSPRYKIIEKRQSVAFWCNPISGHATLYWYQQILGQGPKLLIQFQNNGVVDDSQLPKDRFSAERLKGVDSTLKIQPAKLEDSAVYLCASSLEGQVFFGPGTRLTVL.

The rearrangement joins TRBV18 to TRBJ2-7; 7 positions agree with TRBD1. With 0 bases clipped from V and 3 bases from J, the junction kept 5 bases outside the gene matches. This CDR3 has 15 residues. Germline V gives CDR1 KGHSH, CDR2 LQKENI. CDR3 nucleotide sequence: TGTGCCAGCTCACCACCTGAGGGGGCAAGCTACGAGCAGTACTTC. Translated: CASSPPEGASYEQYF. Filled out from reference TRBV18 and TRBJ2-7, the complete variable domain reads NAGVMQNPRHLVRRRGQEARLRCSPMKGHSHVYWYRQLPEEGLKFMVYLQKENIIDESGMPKERFSAEFPKEGPSILRIQQVVRGDSAAYFCASSPPEGASYEQYFGPGTRLTVT.